These T cell receptor beta chains were read from a single sample in a study of shared clonotypes between healthy human individuals. The data were produced by immunoSEQ multiplex PCR, yet TCRdb's version contains in-frame clones alone and is incomplete. This table has about a million clones, 77% appearing once. Sequencing was carried out using memory CD4+ T cells from PBMCs. These receptors all stem from a man between 18 and 35 years old in good health. Some clones in this sample may be carry-over from other donors' samples. The conserved cysteine and the conserved F or W are not part of the CDR3 here. The order of the fields is V gene, J gene, CDR3 protein.

V: TRBV28
J: TRBJ1-4
CDR3: ASRKQGTEKLF

V: TRBV28
J: TRBJ2-7
CDR3: ASSLGVSYEQY

V: TRBV7-7
J: TRBJ2-5
CDR3: ASSPGTTQETQY

V: TRBV5-1
J: TRBJ2-5
CDR3: ASSSGLAGEVAQY

V: TRBV10-3
J: TRBJ1-5
CDR3: ATSTEGNQPQH

V: TRBV5-1
J: TRBJ2-5
CDR3: ASSPGLAGEQETQY

V: TRBV10-3
J: TRBJ2-7
CDR3: AIRDFMTGGRRFPYEQY

V: TRBV5-1
J: TRBJ2-1
CDR3: ASMVVGNEQF

V: TRBV6-5
J: TRBJ2-7
CDR3: ASSVAGGSYEQY

V: TRBV5-6
J: TRBJ1-2
CDR3: ASSPGTGVGYT

V: TRBV7-3
J: TRBJ2-3
CDR3: ASSPRRASGSVTDTQY

V: TRBV7-8
J: TRBJ2-1
CDR3: ASSLEGQKASSYNEQF

V: TRBV27
J: TRBJ2-1
CDR3: ASSLRTSRYEQF

V: TRBV5-4
J: TRBJ2-7
CDR3: ASSQRQGPTYEQY

V: TRBV7-3
J: TRBJ2-5
CDR3: ASSWRRQGVGETQY

V: TRBV7-2
J: TRBJ2-6
CDR3: ASSSTRSSGANVLT

V: TRBV10-1
J: TRBJ1-4
CDR3: ASLNPMREKLF

V: TRBV10-3
J: TRBJ1-5
CDR3: AIRGGQGDQPQH

V: TRBV21-1
J: TRBJ2-3
CDR3: ASIDHLRADTQY

V: TRBV6-5
J: TRBJ2-1
CDR3: ASSREDFYNEQF

V: TRBV2
J: TRBJ1-2
CDR3: ASSQGRRGYT

V: TRBV18
J: TRBJ2-5
CDR3: ASSPTGVRETQY

V: TRBV4-1
J: TRBJ1-2
CDR3: ASSPGAGGDYGYT

V: TRBV25-1
J: TRBJ2-7
CDR3: ASSERSGLSYEQY

V: TRBV28
J: TRBJ2-3
CDR3: ASSDYRAESTDTQY

V: TRBV5-1
J: TRBJ1-3
CDR3: ASRQGIGSGNTIY

V: TRBV10-2
J: TRBJ1-2
CDR3: ASRQGGRDYGYT

V: TRBV28
J: TRBJ1-1
CDR3: ASSLAGINTEAF

V: TRBV27
J: TRBJ2-5
CDR3: ASTIENRGEGKETQY

V: TRBV2
J: TRBJ2-7
CDR3: ASTTRGTDEQY

V: TRBV2
J: TRBJ2-5
CDR3: ASSERARGETQY

V: TRBV7-2
J: TRBJ2-5
CDR3: ASSLEVYVWKEETQY

V: TRBV19
J: TRBJ1-1
CDR3: ASSLQGGSLNTEAF

V: TRBV6-4
J: TRBJ2-7
CDR3: ASSAHRGAPYEQY

V: TRBV5-1
J: TRBJ2-5
CDR3: ASSQVGAEETQY

V: TRBV2
J: TRBJ2-2
CDR3: ASGRTGNTGELF

V: TRBV18
J: TRBJ2-1
CDR3: ASSILGQGYNEQF

V: TRBV7-9
J: TRBJ2-7
CDR3: ASSLWADYEQY

V: TRBV7-9
J: TRBJ1-5
CDR3: ASSWGPQPQH

V: TRBV27
J: TRBJ2-7
CDR3: ASSRGGRGSFSYEQY

V: TRBV5-1
J: TRBJ2-7
CDR3: ASSSERQDRGEQY

V: TRBV7-8
J: TRBJ1-2
CDR3: ASSYQPRQALRGYT

V: TRBV28
J: TRBJ1-1
CDR3: ASSFEGETEAF

V: TRBV6-1
J: TRBJ2-7
CDR3: ASRTGTGGIYEQY

V: TRBV9
J: TRBJ1-1
CDR3: ASKPTDSHTEAF

V: TRBV7-2
J: TRBJ1-2
CDR3: ASSLVGQILNYGYT

V: TRBV28
J: TRBJ2-7
CDR3: ASSLARRGQGVSGEQY

V: TRBV6-1
J: TRBJ2-4
CDR3: ASSEVGTVPRDIQY

V: TRBV18
J: TRBJ1-4
CDR3: ASSPGTDEKLF

V: TRBV27
J: TRBJ1-2
CDR3: ASARRDLGGYT

V: TRBV4-2
J: TRBJ1-3
CDR3: ASSQEGALGGNTIY